This T cell receptor (beta chain) was captured by sequencing in a study of blood T cell repertoires in COVID-19. Looking at the study overall: Acute-phase and convalescent COVID-19 samples originated in the United States, Italy and Spain. In each case, the material was cDNA or gDNA derived from T cells, B-cell-depleted T cells, or PBMCs.

The authors' processing: Amplification of reference gene primers provided the estimated nucleated cell counts. Some clones are missing from TCRdb's copy, which holds only in-frame ones; the method was immunoSEQ multiplex PCR. V and J calls and clone size follow that table, whereas D and trimming were derived from the DNA. The profile shows around 50,000 clones, 90% of them singletons. Germline CDR1 and CDR2: KGHDR and SFDVKD. The CDR3 runs to 14 residues. V gave up 7 bases and J gave up 6 bases; unmatched junction bases: 6. The genes are TRBV24-1 and TRBJ2-1; the match to TRBD2 covers 9 bases. The clonotype comes from a human donor in a cohort sampled during active COVID-19. Sequencing was carried out using peripheral blood. The CDR3 DNA reads TGTGCCACCAGGTCGCGGGAGGGTGTCAATGAGCAGTTCTTC. Protein sequence: CATRSREGVNEQFF.